The entry below gives a single T cell receptor beta chain sequence along with its context. The antigen is unknown. This sample stems from a study of cytomegalovirus exposure and HLA in healthy donors. PCR used 60 Vbeta primers and 13 Jbeta primers. The authors' processing: In a later analysis, of 70 million to 85 million unique beta chains, 9 million to 11 million appeared in at least two donors. This table comes from immunoSEQ multiplex PCR, and its TCRdb copy is limited to in-frame clones, with some not included. Clone size and V and J calls were adopted from that table, with D and trimming inferred from the DNA. The table includes 250,000 to 350,000 clones, 80% detected once. Overall study findings and caveats: Immune exposure data for these donors was limited to CMV serostatus. A later analysis reportedly identified an Asian-associated ancestry cluster as carrying fewer N-insertions than the 666-donor mean. Listed as cytomegalovirus-associated were 164 TCR beta chains.

This clonotype originated in a girl aged 2-10 years in good health and CMV-seronegative. Specimen: PBMCs.

The CDR3 region has the DNA TGTGCCAGCAGCCCTCGGGACTACAAGTTCCCCTACAATGAGCAGTTCTTC. It specifies CASSPRDYKFPYNEQFF. The V call is TRBV7-9, the J call TRBJ2-1; the match to TRBD2 covers 7 bases. This CDR3 contains 17 residues. CDR1 and CDR2 from the germline V gene are SEHNR and FQNEAQ (reference sequence). After removal of 5 bases from V and 2 bases from J, the junction contained 12 bases not matched to a gene.